This TCR beta chain was recorded in a study of T cells after posttransplantation cyclophosphamide. Germline trimming cut 4 bases from V and 5 bases from J; bases unmatched to any gene: 10. The CDR3 is 16 residues long. Germline CDR1 reads SGHRS; CDR2 reads YFSETQ. Busulfan-fludarabine conditioning, marrow transplant, and cyclophosphamide on days +3 and +4 were administered. Overall study findings and caveats: TRB clonality was highly associated with recipient CMV seropositivity and reactivation. Donor CD8+ memory clones often dominated recipient blood repertoires at later times.

Sequenced by immunoSEQ multiplex PCR; TCRdb stores in-frame clones only, minus some. The sample yields some 14,000 clones, without any singletons. This clone was observed a handful of times. Its antigen is unknown. The source was PBMCs, collected 950 to 1,200 days after allogeneic stem cell transplant with posttransplant cyclophosphamide. V gene TRBV5-1 combines with J gene TRBJ2-1; 9 bases fit TRBD1. This TCR was recovered from a female patient in her 40s who received an allogeneic stem cell transplant from a related donor, was CMV-positive, and had no GVHD. Some T cells may possibly be graft donor cells. CDR3 sequence (DNA): TGCGCCAGCAGCCCACCCGCGGGACAGGGTCACAATGAGCAGTTCTTC. Residues: CASSPPAGQGHNEQFF.